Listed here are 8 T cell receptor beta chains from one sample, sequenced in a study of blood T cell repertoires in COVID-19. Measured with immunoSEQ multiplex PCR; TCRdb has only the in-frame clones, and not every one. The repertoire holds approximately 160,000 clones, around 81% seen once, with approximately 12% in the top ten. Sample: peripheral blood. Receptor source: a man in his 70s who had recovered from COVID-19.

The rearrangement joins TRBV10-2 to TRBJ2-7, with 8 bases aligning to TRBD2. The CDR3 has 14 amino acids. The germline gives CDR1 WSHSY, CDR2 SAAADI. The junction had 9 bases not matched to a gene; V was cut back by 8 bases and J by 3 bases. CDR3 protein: CASGSSGSIYEQYF. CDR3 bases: TGCGCCAGCGGTTCGAGCGGGAGCATCTACGAGCAGTACTTC.

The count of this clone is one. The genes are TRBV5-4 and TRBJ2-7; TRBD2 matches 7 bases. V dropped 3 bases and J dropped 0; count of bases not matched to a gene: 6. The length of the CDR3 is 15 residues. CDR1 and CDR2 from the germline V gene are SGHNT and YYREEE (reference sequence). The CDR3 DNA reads TGTGCCAGCAGCTGGGAGGGCGGGGGCTCCTACGAGCAGTACTTC. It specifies CASSWEGGGSYEQYF.

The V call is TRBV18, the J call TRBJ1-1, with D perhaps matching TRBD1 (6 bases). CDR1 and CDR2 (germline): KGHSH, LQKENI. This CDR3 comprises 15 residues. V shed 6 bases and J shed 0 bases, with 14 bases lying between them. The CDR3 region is CASSPGTYMNTEAFF. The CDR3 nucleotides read TGTGCCAGCTCGCCCGGGACATACATGAACACTGAAGCTTTCTTT.

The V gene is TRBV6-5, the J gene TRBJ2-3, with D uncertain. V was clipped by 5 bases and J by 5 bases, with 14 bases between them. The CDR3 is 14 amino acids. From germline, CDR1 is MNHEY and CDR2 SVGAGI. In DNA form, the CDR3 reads TGTGCCAGCAGTCGCTCCACTGGGCAAGATACGCAGTATTTT. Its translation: CASSRSTGQDTQYF.

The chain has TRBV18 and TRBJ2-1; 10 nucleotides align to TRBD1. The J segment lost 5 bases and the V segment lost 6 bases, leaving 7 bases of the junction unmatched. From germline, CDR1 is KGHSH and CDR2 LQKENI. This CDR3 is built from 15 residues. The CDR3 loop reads CASSDRGASNNEQFF. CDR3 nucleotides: TGTGCCAGCTCGGACAGGGGGGCGAGTAACAATGAGCAGTTCTTC.

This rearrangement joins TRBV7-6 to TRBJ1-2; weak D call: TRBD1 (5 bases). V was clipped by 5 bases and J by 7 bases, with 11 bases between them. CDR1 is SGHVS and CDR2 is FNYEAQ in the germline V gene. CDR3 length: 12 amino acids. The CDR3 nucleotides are TGTGCCAGCAGCGCCCAGGGTGGTGGCTACACCTTC. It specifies CASSAQGGGYTF.

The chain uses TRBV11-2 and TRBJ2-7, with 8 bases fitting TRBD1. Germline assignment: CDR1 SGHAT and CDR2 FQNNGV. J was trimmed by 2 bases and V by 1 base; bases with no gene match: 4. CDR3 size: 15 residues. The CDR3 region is CASSLGGTGPYEQYF. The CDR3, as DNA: TGTGCCAGCAGCTTAGGTGGGACAGGACCCTACGAGCAGTACTTC.

CDR3 nucleotides: TGTGCCAGCAGTGAGTCTAGCGGGAGTAACATTCAGTACTTC. Its translation is CASSESSGSNIQYF. This sequence joins TRBV2 and TRBJ2-4, with 10 nucleotides matching TRBD2. This CDR3 is built from 14 residues. The trim removed 3 bases at V and 7 bases at J, leaving 3 bases unmatched. CDR1 is SNHLY and CDR2 is FYNNEI in the germline V gene. Drawing the rest from reference TRBV2 and TRBJ2-4, the complete variable domain is EPEVTQTPSHQVTQMGQEVILRCVPISNHLYFYWYRQILGQKVEFLVSFYNNEISEKSEIFDDQFSVERPDGSNFTLKIRSTKLEDSAMYFCASSESSGSNIQYFGAGTRLSVL.